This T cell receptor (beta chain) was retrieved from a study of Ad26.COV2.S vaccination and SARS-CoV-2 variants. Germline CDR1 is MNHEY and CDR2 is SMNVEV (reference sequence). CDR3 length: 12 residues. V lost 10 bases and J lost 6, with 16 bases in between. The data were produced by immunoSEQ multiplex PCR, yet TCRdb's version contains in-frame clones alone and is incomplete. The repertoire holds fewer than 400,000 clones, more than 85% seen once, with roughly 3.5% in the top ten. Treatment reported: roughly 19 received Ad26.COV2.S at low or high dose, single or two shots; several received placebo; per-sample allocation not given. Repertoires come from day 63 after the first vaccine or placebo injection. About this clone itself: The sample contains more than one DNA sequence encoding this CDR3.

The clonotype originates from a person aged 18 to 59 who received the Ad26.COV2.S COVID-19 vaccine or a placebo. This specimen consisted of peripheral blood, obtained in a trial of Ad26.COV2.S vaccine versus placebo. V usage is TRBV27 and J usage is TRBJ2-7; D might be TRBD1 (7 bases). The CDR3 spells CATQGGVGEQYF. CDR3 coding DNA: TGTGCCACCCAGGGGGGTGTGGGCGAGCAGTACTTC.